Listed below are T cell receptor beta chains from one sample, sequenced in a study of T-cell memory formation after mild COVID-19. TCRdb re-called the 5' RACE reads with MiXCR, one entry per CDR3 protein. This sample has 240,000 or so distinct CDR3 sequences, with around a tenth found just once. Sequencing input: PBMCs or a T cell subset sorted from them (not recorded which). The receptors come from a man in his late teens or twenties who had mild COVID-19 (a few samples of this study predate the infection). Cell type and time point are not known. Both conserved end residues are part of each CDR3. Each record gives: D gene, J gene, clone size, V gene, CDR3 DNA, CDR3 protein. A D gene is named only where the DNA matches it firmly. Rows give clone size only sometimes, using once, few, many, or a class for an expanded clone.

>.|TRBJ1-1|few|TRBV6-2/TRBV6-3
TGTGCCAGCAGTTACTCGGGGACCCTCACTGAAGCTTTCTTT
CASSYSGTLTEAFF
>.|TRBJ2-7|.|TRBV6-6
TGTGCCAGCAGTTACCCCCCTGGCGGGTACGAGCAGTACTTC
CASSYPPGGYEQYF
>.|TRBJ1-2|few|TRBV11-2
TGTGCCAGCAGCTTGTGGGGTGGGACGGTCCCCTATGGCTACACCTTC
CASSLWGGTVPYGYTF
>.|TRBJ2-7|few|TRBV19
TGTGCCAGTAGTATCCTACGGGGTAACGAGCAGTACTTC
CASSILRGNEQYF
>.|TRBJ2-5|few|TRBV30
TGTGCCTGGAGTGTGACCGGGGGGCGAGAGACCCAGTACTTC
CAWSVTGGRETQYF
>.|TRBJ1-5|.|TRBV28
TGTGCCAGCAGCTCCTCGTCTGGTGGTCAGCCCCAGCATTTT
CASSSSSGGQPQHF
>TRBD1|TRBJ1-5|.|TRBV27
TGTGCCAGCAGCCCACTGGGACAGTTTTATCAGCCCCAGCATTTT
CASSPLGQFYQPQHF
>TRBD1|TRBJ2-7|.|TRBV4-3
TGCGCCAGCAGCCAAGAGTTCCGGGACAGGCCCATGACAGACTACGAGCAGTACTTC
CASSQEFRDRPMTDYEQYF
>TRBD1|TRBJ1-5|.|TRBV10-3
TGTGCCATCAGCACAGGGGACAATGGCAATCAGCCCCAGCATTTT
CAISTGDNGNQPQHF
>.|TRBJ2-5|.|TRBV25-1
TGTGCCAGCAGTTGGACGAACGGCCAAGAGACCCAGTACTTC
CASSWTNGQETQYF
>.|TRBJ2-3|few|TRBV12-3/TRBV12-4
TGTGCCAGCAGTTCCAAGGAGGCTAGCACAGATACGCAGTATTTT
CASSSKEASTDTQYF
>TRBD2|TRBJ2-3|.|TRBV6-5
TGTGCCAGCAGTTACGGGAGTAGCGGGGGGGCAGATACGCAGTATTTT
CASSYGSSGGADTQYF
>.|TRBJ1-2|.|TRBV5-6
TGTGCCAGCAGCTTTTGGGAGGTAGACTATGGCTACACCTTC
CASSFWEVDYGYTF
>TRBD1|TRBJ2-5|few|TRBV7-9
TGTGCCAGTCAGACAGGGATCCAAGAGACCCAGTACTTC
CASQTGIQETQYF
>TRBD2|TRBJ2-7|many|TRBV10-3
TGTGCCATCAGTGAGTCGACTAGCGGGGGCGACGAGCAGTACTTC
CAISESTSGGDEQYF
>TRBD1|TRBJ2-1|many|TRBV18
TGTGCCAGCTCACCAACCGCCGGACAGGGGTACAATGAGCAGTTCTTC
CASSPTAGQGYNEQFF
>.|TRBJ2-1|.|TRBV5-6
TGTGCCAGCAGCTTGGCAGGGTCCAATGAGCAGTTCTTC
CASSLAGSNEQFF
>.|TRBJ2-3|.|TRBV6-5
TGTGCCAGCAGTTACTTCGGTCTAGGGGGTGGCACAGATACGCAGTATTTT
CASSYFGLGGGTDTQYF
>TRBD1|TRBJ1-2|.|TRBV6-6
TGTGCCATTCGACAGGGGGCGGAGGGCTACACCTTC
CAIRQGAEGYTF
>TRBD1|TRBJ2-4|few|TRBV20-1
TGCAGTGCAGCTCGTCCGGGACAGGGGGACATTCAGTACTTC
CSAARPGQGDIQYF
>.|TRBJ2-1|few|TRBV7-9
TGTGCCAGCAGCTTAGGACCGGGCGGGCAGTTCTTC
CASSLGPGGQFF
>.|TRBJ2-3|.|TRBV14
TGTGCCAGCAGCGCCGACCGGGCAGATACGCAGTATTTT
CASSADRADTQYF
>.|TRBJ1-2|.|TRBV5-1
TGCGCCAGTAGATATACTACGGGTGCCAACTATGGCTACACCTTC
CASRYTTGANYGYTF
>.|TRBJ1-1|few|TRBV12-5
TGTGCTAGTGGTTTGGGAGGGAGAGAAGCTTTCTTT
CASGLGGREAFF
>.|TRBJ2-1|few|TRBV7-9
TGTGCCAGCAGCTTAGGGTCTGGGAATGAGCAGTTCTTC
CASSLGSGNEQFF
>.|TRBJ2-5|.|TRBV6-5
TGTGCCAGCAGATCGGTGATACAGACCCAGTACTTC
CASRSVIQTQYF
>.|TRBJ1-6|.|TRBV11-2
TGTGCCAGCAGCTTAGTTGTCTCACCCCTCCACTTT
CASSLVVSPLHF
>.|TRBJ2-1|many|TRBV7-2
TGTGCCAGCAGCTTTTTCGCGGACAATGAGCAGTTCTTC
CASSFFADNEQFF
>.|TRBJ2-6|few|TRBV4-2
TGTGCCAGCAGCCAAGTACAGGGTTTCTCTGGGGCCAACGTCCTGACTTTC
CASSQVQGFSGANVLTF
>TRBD2|TRBJ2-5|many|TRBV7-3
TGTGCCAGCAGCTTAAGGGGACTAGGAGATAGTCCGGAGACCCAGTACTTC
CASSLRGLGDSPETQYF
>.|TRBJ1-6|.|TRBV7-6
TGTGCCAGCAGCTTAGCGTCGGCAGCGGACCTCTATAATTCACCCCTCCACTTT
CASSLASAADLYNSPLHF
>TRBD1|TRBJ1-5|few|TRBV24-1
TGTGCCACCAGTAGCGCAGGGGGCGATGATCGTCAGCCCCAGCATTTT
CATSSAGGDDRQPQHF
>TRBD1|TRBJ2-7|few|TRBV27
TGTGCCAGCAGTAACGCCGGGACAGGGGACTACGAGCAGTACTTC
CASSNAGTGDYEQYF
>TRBD1|TRBJ2-7|.|TRBV5-1
TGCGCCAGCAGCTTGGTCAGGGGGCCCTACGAGCAGTACTTC
CASSLVRGPYEQYF
>TRBD2|TRBJ2-1|few|TRBV9
TGTGCCAGCAGCGTCGGTAGCGGGGGCTACAATGAGCAGTTCTTC
CASSVGSGGYNEQFF
>TRBD1|TRBJ1-4|.|TRBV19
TGTGAAACCGGGACAGATAATGAAAAACTGTTTTTT
CETGTDNEKLFF
>.|TRBJ2-5|many|TRBV5-1
TGCGCCAGCAGCCTGGACAGTCCGGTAGAGACCCAGTACTTC
CASSLDSPVETQYF
>.|TRBJ2-3|.|TRBV5-1
TGCGCCAGCAGCTTTAATAGATACACAGATACGCAGTATTTT
CASSFNRYTDTQYF
>.|TRBJ1-4|few|TRBV29-1
TGCAGCGTACGGGCGGGGGCAGAAAATGAAAAACTGTTTTTT
CSVRAGAENEKLFF
>TRBD2|TRBJ2-1|.|TRBV7-2
TGTGCCAGCAACCTAGCGGGGGTGTACAATGAGCAGTTCTTC
CASNLAGVYNEQFF